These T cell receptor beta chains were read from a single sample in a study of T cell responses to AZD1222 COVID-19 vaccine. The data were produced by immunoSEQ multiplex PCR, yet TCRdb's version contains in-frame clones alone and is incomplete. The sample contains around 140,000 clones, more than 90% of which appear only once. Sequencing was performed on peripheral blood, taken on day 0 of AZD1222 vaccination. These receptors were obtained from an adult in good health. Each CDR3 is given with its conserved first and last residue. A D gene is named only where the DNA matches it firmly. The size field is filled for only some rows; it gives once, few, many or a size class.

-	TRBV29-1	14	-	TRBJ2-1	CSEIKGEVVNEQFF	TGCAGTGAAATTAAGGGAGAAGTAGTCAATGAGCAGTTCTTC
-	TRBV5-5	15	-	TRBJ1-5	CASSLGPGTDQPQHF	TGTGCCAGCAGCTTGGGGCCGGGGACCGATCAGCCCCAGCATTTT
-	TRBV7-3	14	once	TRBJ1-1	CASSPSGGNTEAFF	TGTGCCAGCAGCCCCTCTGGCGGGAACACTGAAGCTTTCTTT
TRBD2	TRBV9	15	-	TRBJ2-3	CASSVLAGGMDTQYF	TGTGCCAGCAGCGTGCTAGCGGGAGGGATGGATACGCAGTATTTT
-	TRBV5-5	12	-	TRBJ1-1	CASSLVNSEAFF	TGTGCCAGCAGCTTGGTGAATTCTGAAGCTTTCTTT
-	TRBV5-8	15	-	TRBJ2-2	CASSLPTTNTGELFF	TGTGCCAGCAGCTTGCCCACCACGAACACCGGGGAGCTGTTTTTT
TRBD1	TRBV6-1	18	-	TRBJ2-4	CASSERDSLKVAKNIQYF	TGTGCCAGCAGTGAGAGGGACAGTCTTAAGGTAGCCAAAAACATTCAGTACTTC
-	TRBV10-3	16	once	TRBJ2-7	CATAPEERAISFEQYF	TGTGCCACGGCCCCTGAAGAGCGGGCGATTAGCTTCGAGCAGTACTTC
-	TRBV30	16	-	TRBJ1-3	CAWSALGIASGNTIYF	TGTGCCTGGAGTGCTTTAGGGATTGCCTCTGGAAACACCATATATTTT
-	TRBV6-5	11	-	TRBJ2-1	CASMLYNEQFF	TGTGCCAGCATGCTATACAATGAGCAGTTCTTC